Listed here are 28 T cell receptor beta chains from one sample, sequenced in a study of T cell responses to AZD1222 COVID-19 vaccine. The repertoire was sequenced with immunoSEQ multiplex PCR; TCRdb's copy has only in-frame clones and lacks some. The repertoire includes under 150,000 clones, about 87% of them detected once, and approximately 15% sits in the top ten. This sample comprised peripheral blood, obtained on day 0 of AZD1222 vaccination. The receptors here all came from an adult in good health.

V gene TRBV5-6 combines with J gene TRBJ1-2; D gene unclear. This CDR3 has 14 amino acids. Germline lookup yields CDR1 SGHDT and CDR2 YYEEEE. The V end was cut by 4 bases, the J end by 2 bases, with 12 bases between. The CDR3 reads CASSGWIGNYGYTF. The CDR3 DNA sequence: TGTGCCAGCAGCGGATGGATAGGCAACTATGGCTACACCTTC.

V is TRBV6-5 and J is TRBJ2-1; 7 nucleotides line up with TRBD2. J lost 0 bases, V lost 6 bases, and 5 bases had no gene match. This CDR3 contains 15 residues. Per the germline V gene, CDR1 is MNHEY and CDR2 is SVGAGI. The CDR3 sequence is CASSLAAGSYNEQFF. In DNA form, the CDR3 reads TGTGCCAGCAGCCTAGCGGCGGGCTCCTACAATGAGCAGTTCTTC.

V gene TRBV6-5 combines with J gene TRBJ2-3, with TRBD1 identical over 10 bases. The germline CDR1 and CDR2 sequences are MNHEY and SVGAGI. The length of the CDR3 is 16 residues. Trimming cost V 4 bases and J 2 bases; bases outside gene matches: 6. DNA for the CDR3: TGTGCCAGCAGTTCCCCGGGACAGGGGTACACAGATACGCAGTATTTT. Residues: CASSSPGQGYTDTQYF.

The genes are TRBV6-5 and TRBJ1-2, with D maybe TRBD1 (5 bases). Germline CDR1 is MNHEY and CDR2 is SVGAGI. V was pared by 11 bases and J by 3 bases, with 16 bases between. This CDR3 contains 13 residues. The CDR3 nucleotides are TGTGCCGCCTTCGGTGGGGGGGACTATGGCTACACCTTC. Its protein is CAAFGGGDYGYTF.

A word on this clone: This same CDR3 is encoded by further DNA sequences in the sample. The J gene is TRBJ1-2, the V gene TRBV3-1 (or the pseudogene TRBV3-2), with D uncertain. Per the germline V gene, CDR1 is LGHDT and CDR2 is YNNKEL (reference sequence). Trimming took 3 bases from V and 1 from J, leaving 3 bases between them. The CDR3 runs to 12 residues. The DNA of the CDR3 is TGTGCCAGCAGCCAGGGTAACTATGGCTACACCTTC. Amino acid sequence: CASSQGNYGYTF.

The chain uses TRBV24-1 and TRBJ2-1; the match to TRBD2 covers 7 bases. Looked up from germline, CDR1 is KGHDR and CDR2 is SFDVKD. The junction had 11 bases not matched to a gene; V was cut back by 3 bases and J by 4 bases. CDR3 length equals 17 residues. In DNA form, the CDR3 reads TGTGCCACCAGTGATCCCTCAATTGCGGGGGTGTACAATGAGCAGTTCTTC. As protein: CATSDPSIAGVYNEQFF.

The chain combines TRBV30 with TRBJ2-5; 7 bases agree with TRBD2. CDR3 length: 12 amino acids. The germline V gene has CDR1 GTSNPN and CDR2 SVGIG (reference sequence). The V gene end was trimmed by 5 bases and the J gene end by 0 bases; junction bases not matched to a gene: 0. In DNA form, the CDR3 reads TGTGCCTGGCGGGGGGACCAAGAGACCCAGTACTTC. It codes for CAWRGDQETQYF.

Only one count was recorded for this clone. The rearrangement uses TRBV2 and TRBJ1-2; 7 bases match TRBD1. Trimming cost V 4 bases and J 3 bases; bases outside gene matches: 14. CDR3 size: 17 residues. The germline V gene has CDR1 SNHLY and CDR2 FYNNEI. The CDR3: CASSGADVRGEHYGYTF. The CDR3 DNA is TGTGCCAGCAGTGGGGCGGACGTCAGGGGGGAACACTATGGCTACACCTTC.

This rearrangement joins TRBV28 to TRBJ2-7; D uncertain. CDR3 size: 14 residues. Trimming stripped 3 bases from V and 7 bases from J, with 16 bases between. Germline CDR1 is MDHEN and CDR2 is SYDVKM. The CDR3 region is CASSFTVLRWEQYF. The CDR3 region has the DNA TGTGCCAGCAGTTTTACCGTCCTCAGGTGGGAGCAGTACTTC.

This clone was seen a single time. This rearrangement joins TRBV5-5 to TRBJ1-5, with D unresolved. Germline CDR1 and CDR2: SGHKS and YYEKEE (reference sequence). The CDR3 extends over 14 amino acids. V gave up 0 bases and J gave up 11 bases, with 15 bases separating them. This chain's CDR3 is CASSLEVPSMAQHF. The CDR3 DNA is TGTGCCAGCAGCTTGGAAGTCCCCAGCATGGCCCAGCATTTT.

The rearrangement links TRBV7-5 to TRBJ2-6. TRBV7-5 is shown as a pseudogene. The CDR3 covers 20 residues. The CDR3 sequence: CARSSGRRAGDSLGANVLTF. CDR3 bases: TGTGCCAGAAGCTCCGGAAGGAGGGCAGGGGATAGTTTAGGGGCCAACGTCCTGACTTTC.

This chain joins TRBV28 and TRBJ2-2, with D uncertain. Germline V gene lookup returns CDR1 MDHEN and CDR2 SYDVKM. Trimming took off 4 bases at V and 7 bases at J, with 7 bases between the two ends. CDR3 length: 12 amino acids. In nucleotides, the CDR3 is TGTGCCAGCAGTTCCCTAAACGGGGAGCTGTTTTTT. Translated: CASSSLNGELFF. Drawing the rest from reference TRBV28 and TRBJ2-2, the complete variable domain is DVKVTQSSRYLVKRTGEKVFLECVQDMDHENMFWYRQDPGLGLRLIYFSYDVKMKEKGDIPEGYSVSREKKERFSLILESASTNQTSMYLCASSSLNGELFFGEGSRLTVL.

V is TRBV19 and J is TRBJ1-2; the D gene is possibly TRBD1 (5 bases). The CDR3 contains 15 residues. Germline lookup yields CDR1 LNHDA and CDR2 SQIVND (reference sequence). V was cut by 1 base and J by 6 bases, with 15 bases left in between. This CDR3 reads CASSIAGRPGDGYTF. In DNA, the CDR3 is TGTGCCAGTAGTATAGCAGGGCGCCCGGGAGATGGCTACACCTTC.

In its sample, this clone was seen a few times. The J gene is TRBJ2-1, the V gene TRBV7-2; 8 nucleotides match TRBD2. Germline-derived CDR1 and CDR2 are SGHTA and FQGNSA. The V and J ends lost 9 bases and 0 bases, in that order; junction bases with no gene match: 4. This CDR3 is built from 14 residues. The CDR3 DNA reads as TGTGCCAGTGAGCGGGGGAACTCCTACAATGAGCAGTTCTTC. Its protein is CASERGNSYNEQFF.

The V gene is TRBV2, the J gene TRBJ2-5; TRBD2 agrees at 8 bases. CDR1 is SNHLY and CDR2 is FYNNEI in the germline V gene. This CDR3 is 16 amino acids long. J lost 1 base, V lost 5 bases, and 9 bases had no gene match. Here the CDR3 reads CASSSGTSTVQETQYF. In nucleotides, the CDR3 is TGTGCCAGCAGTTCCGGGACTAGTACCGTCCAAGAGACCCAGTACTTC.

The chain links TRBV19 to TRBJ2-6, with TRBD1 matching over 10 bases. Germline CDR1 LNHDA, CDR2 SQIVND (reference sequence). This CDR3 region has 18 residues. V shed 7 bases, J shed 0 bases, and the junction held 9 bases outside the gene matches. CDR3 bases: TGTGCCAGTACGGATTATGGGACAGGGGTCTCTGGGGCCAACGTCCTGACTTTC. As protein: CASTDYGTGVSGANVLTF.

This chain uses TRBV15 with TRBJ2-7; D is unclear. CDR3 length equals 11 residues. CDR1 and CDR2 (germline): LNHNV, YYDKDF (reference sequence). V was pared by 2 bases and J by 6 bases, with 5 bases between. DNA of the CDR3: TGTGCCACCAGCAGAAAGGGCGAGCAGTACTTC. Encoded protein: CATSRKGEQYF.

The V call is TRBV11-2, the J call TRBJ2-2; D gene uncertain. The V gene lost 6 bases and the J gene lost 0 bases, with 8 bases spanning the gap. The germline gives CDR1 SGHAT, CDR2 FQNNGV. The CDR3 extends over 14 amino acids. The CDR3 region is CASRGSTNTGELFF. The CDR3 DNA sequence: TGTGCCAGCAGGGGCAGTACGAACACCGGGGAGCTGTTTTTT.

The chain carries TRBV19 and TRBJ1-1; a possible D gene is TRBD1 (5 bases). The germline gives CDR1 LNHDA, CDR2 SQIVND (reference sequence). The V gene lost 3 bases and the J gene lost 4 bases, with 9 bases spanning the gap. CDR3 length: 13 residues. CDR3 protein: CASSIGGTTEAFF. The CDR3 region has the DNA TGTGCCAGTAGTATCGGGGGGACCACTGAAGCTTTCTTT.

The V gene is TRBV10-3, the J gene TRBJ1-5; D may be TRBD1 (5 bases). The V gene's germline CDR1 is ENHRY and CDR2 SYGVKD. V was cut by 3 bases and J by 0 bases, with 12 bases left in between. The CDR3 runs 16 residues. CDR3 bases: TGTGCCATCAGTGAAAGGGCAGGGAATAGCAATCAGCCCCAGCATTTT. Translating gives CAISERAGNSNQPQHF.

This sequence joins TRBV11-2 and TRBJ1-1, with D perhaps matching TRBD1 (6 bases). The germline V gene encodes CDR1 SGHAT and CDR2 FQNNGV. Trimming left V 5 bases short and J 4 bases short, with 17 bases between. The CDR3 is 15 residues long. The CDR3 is CASSTYRESRTEAFF. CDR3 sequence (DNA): TGTGCCAGCAGCACGTACAGGGAATCGCGCACTGAAGCTTTCTTT.

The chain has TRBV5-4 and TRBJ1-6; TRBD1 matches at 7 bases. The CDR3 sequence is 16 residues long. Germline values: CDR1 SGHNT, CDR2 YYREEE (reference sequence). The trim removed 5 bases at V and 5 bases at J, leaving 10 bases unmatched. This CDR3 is CASRPDRARNNSPLHF. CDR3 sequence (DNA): TGTGCCAGCAGACCTGACAGGGCGAGGAATAATTCACCCCTCCACTTT.

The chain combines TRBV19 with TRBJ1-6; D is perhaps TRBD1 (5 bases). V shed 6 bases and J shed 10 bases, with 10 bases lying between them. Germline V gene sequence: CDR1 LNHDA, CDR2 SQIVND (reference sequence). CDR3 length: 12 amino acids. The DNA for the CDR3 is TGTGCCAGTAGGGACTGGGGGTCACCCCTCCACTTT. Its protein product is CASRDWGSPLHF.

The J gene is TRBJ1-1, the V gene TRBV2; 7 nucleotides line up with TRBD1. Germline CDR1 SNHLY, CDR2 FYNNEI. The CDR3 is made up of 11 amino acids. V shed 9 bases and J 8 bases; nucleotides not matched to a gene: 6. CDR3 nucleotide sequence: TGTGCCAGGCGAGGACAGGACGAAGCTTTCTTT. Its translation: CARRGQDEAFF.

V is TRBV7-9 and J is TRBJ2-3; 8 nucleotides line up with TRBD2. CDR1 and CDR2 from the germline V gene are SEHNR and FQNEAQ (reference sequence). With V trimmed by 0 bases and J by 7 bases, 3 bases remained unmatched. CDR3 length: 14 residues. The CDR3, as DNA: TGTGCCAGCAGCTTAGCGGGCGGGGGGTATACGCAGTATTTT. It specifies CASSLAGGGYTQYF.

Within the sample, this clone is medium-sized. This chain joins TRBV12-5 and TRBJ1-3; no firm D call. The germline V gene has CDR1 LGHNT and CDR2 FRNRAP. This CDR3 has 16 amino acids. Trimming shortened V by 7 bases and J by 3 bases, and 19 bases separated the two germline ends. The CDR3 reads CASAPDRPGGGNTIYF. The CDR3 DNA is TGTGCTAGTGCCCCGGACCGCCCGGGAGGTGGAAACACCATATATTTT.

The DNA of the CDR3 is TGCGCCAGCAGCGGGCAGGCCGACACTGAAGCTTTCTTT. This encodes CASSGQADTEAFF. The V call is TRBV5-1, the J call TRBJ1-1, with no clear D. V was clipped by 4 bases and J by 3 bases, with 10 bases between them. The CDR3 contains 13 residues. The germline V gene encodes CDR1 SGHRS and CDR2 YFSETQ.

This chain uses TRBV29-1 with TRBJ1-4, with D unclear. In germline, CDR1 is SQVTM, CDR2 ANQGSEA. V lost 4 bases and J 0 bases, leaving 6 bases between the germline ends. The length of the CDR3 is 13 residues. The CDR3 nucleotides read TGCAGCGTTGGCGGGACAACTAATGAAAAACTGTTTTTT. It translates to CSVGGTTNEKLFF. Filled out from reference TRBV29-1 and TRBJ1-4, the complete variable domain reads SAVISQKPSRDICQRGTSLTIQCQVDSQVTMMFWYRQQPGQSLTLIATANQGSEATYESGFVIDKFPISRPNLTFSTLTVSNMSPEDSSIYLCSVGGTTNEKLFFGSGTQLSVL.